This T cell receptor beta chain is drawn from a study of T cell responses to AZD1222 COVID-19 vaccine. General study points: Clonal diversity may have been underestimated, and the donors were mostly white British, with more females than males.

Germline V gene sequence: CDR1 LNHDA, CDR2 SQIVND (reference sequence). V lost 6 bases to trimming and J lost 5 bases, with 17 bases between them. The CDR3 consists of 14 residues. Sequencing used immunoSEQ multiplex PCR; TCRdb keeps in-frame clones, though not all of them. This table has around 75,000 clones, 85% appearing once. A remark on this clone: The antigen remains unidentified.

The receptor's source is an adult in good health. The input for sequencing was peripheral blood, taken on day 0 of AZD1222 vaccination. The genes are TRBV19 and TRBJ2-7; D uncertain. The CDR3 sequence is CASSLAGRSDEQYF. As DNA, the CDR3 is TGTGCCAGTAGCTTAGCCGGCCGTTCCGACGAGCAGTACTTC.